Listed below are T cell receptor beta chains from one sample, sequenced in a study of blood T cell repertoires in COVID-19. Clones were read by immunoSEQ multiplex PCR, and TCRdb kept only the in-frame ones, dropping some. The table lists around 100,000 clones, 80% to 95% of them singletons. The sample was peripheral blood. Receptors were obtained from a man in his forties or fifties with active COVID-19. Both conserved end residues are trimmed from each CDR3.

TRBJ1-1,TRBV19,ASSPLLGLPGTEAF
TRBJ1-4,TRBV7-9,ASSPGQGKNEKLF
TRBJ2-5,TRBV7-6,ASSLQGAIPLQETQY
TRBJ2-5,TRBV6-5,ASSWGVTETQY
TRBJ2-3,TRBV9,ASSTGTSPDTQY
TRBJ2-7,TRBV4-1,ASSLTPGQGVYEQY
TRBJ1-4,TRBV6-5,ASRTGTGNEKLF
TRBJ2-7,TRBV5-5,ASSLPGTAAYEQY
TRBJ2-1,TRBV7-9,ASSPRGLPSYNEQF
TRBJ1-6,TRBV10-3,AISESGIYRGNSPLH
TRBJ2-2,TRBV5-1,ASSLHGSGVGELF
TRBJ1-3,TRBV5-6,ASSLRVSGGNTIY
TRBJ1-1,TRBV27,ASRRTGGFTEAF
TRBJ2-1,TRBV9,ASSPGLTSYNEQF
TRBJ2-2,TRBV29-1,SVDWGQVGELF
TRBJ2-1,TRBV6-6,ASSPPHPRQYNEQF
TRBJ1-4,TRBV9,ASSRGQTNEKLF
TRBJ1-2,TRBV10-3,AIKEGDRYGYT
TRBJ2-3,TRBV30,AWSGVAGKASTDTQY
TRBJ2-2,TRBV5-6,ASSSLTSGRAGELF
TRBJ2-1,TRBV5-1,ASSLVARGNSNEQF
TRBJ2-5,TRBV6-1,ASSEGWGGETQY
TRBJ2-2,TRBV6-6,ASSYREGTGELF
TRBJ2-1,TRBV28,ASNLIGTYNEQF
TRBJ2-2,TRBV1,WGNANTGELF
TRBJ1-2,TRBV2,ASRRESQTGYT
TRBJ2-4,TRBV5-6,ASSFKGLAGLKNIQY
TRBJ1-6,TRBV27,ASSLEAVAYNSPLH
TRBJ1-2,TRBV11-2,ASSINRVGYT
TRBJ2-3,TRBV19,ASSLSGADTQY
TRBJ2-1,TRBV6-6,ASSRPGQGDNEQF
TRBJ2-1,TRBV10-2,ASSQRLVGNEQF
TRBJ2-3,TRBV19,ASSIVHSTDTQY
TRBJ2-3,TRBV5-4,ASSTGTVTSTDTQY
TRBJ2-5,TRBV5-6,ASSLEQGWGETQY
TRBJ1-6,TRBV5-1,ASSVTGESPLH
TRBJ2-3,TRBV19,ASSTGLAGGTDTQY
TRBJ2-2,TRBV5-4,ASSLVSSDTGELF
TRBJ2-4,TRBV11-2,ASSLGPQVAQNIQY
TRBJ1-1,TRBV19,ASSTPRVNTEAF
TRBJ2-5,TRBV25-1,ASSDSGSSETQY
TRBJ2-1,TRBV11-2,ASSLARGFKQF
TRBJ2-1,TRBV11-2,ASSLEYGGLTYNEQF
TRBJ1-1,TRBV19,ASRPGVITEAF
TRBJ1-1,TRBV11-2,ASSPQGYEEAF
TRBJ1-5,TRBV6-5,ASSYRVRQPQH
TRBJ1-2,TRBV20-1,SGEGGYGYT
TRBJ2-6,TRBV7-9,ASDRQSAGANVLT
TRBJ1-1,TRBV11-2,ASSATGYGTEAF
TRBJ1-2,TRBV2,ASRDRAVGGGYT
TRBJ1-5,TRBV2,ASRGRGSYQPQH
TRBJ1-1,TRBV27,ASSFRTGSDTEAF
TRBJ2-3,TRBV6-5,ASRGGPSVDTQY
TRBJ1-5,TRBV19,ASSIDLMNQPQH
TRBJ1-1,TRBV7-2,ASSSQGAHTQAF